One and the same sample provided the 8 T cell receptor beta chains below, sequenced in a study of shared clonotypes between healthy human individuals. Naive CD8 cells lacked CD45RO, underwent positive selection for CCR7 and left out terminally differentiated effector memory CD45RA+ cells. TCRdb's copy holds only in-frame clones and misses some; the assay was immunoSEQ multiplex PCR. Of millions of clones in the sample, approximately 94% were seen once. The source material was naive CD8+ T cells from PBMCs. All receptors come from a man between 18 and 29 years old in good health. Some clones in this sample may be carry-over from other donors' samples.

Points on this clone: Other DNA sequences in this sample translate to the same CDR3. The chain recombines TRBV9 with TRBJ1-5, with D hard to call. CDR3 length: 15 amino acids. V dropped 0 bases and J dropped 0 bases, with 7 bases sitting between them. The germline V gene encodes CDR1 SGDLS and CDR2 YYNGEE. CDR3 residues: CASSVEGNSNQPQHF. The CDR3 DNA reads as TGTGCCAGCAGCGTAGAAGGTAATAGCAATCAGCCCCAGCATTTT.

As to this clone: The same CDR3 can be traced to other DNA sequences in this sample. This CDR3 reads CASSIVAGTYEQYF. In DNA, the CDR3 is TGTGCCAGTAGTATCGTCGCAGGGACCTACGAGCAGTACTTC. The V and J genes are TRBV19 and TRBJ2-7; tentatively, D is TRBD1 (5 bases). The CDR3 runs 14 residues. Germline CDR1 is LNHDA and CDR2 is SQIVND (reference sequence). The germline V and J ends were trimmed by 3 bases and 2 bases, with 11 bases remaining between them.

The V and J genes are TRBV19 and TRBJ2-7; TRBD2 aligns across 11 bases. This CDR3 has 16 amino acids. Per the germline V gene, CDR1 is LNHDA and CDR2 is SQIVND (reference sequence). V trimming: 3 bases; J trimming: 0 bases; junction bases outside the gene matches: 4. The chain's CDR3 is CASSMGTSGSSYEQYF. The CDR3 DNA reads TGTGCCAGTAGTATGGGAACTAGCGGGAGCTCCTACGAGCAGTACTTC.

The chain joins TRBV6-6 to TRBJ2-3; 8 bases match TRBD2. Germline V gene lookup returns CDR1 MNHNY and CDR2 SVGAGI (reference sequence). J lost 3 bases, V lost 5 bases, and 7 bases had no gene match. CDR3 length: 15 residues. CDR3 in amino acids: CASSTRLATTDTQYF. The DNA of the CDR3 is TGTGCCAGCAGTACTAGACTAGCGACTACAGATACGCAGTATTTT.

V and J are TRBV6-1 and TRBJ2-7; the D gene could be TRBD1 or TRBD2 (5 bases each). Germline values: CDR1 MNHNS, CDR2 SASEGT. V gave up 10 bases and J gave up 8 bases, with 9 bases separating them. This CDR3 has 9 residues. The DNA for the CDR3 is TGTGCCATAGAGGGACAGCAGTACTTC. It specifies CAIEGQQYF.

The gene calls are TRBV11-2 and TRBJ2-5, with D tentatively TRBD1 or TRBD2 (5 bases each). Germline CDR1 SGHAT, CDR2 FQNNGV. CDR3 size: 15 residues. Trimming stripped 1 base from V and 5 bases from J, with 14 bases between. The CDR3: CASSLGGRLGETQYF. The CDR3 DNA reads TGTGCCAGCAGCTTAGGGGGACGCTTGGGGGAGACCCAGTACTTC.

The chain carries TRBV9 and TRBJ2-1; a possible D gene is TRBD1 (6 bases). The CDR3 consists of 17 residues. V was shortened by 4 bases and J by 10 bases, with 27 bases between the two germline ends. Germline V lookup: CDR1 SGDLS, CDR2 YYNGEE. CDR3 in DNA: TGTGCCAGCAGCCCAATACGCGGGCAGGGGCCCTTCGAGGAGCAGTTCTTC. Translating gives CASSPIRGQGPFEEQFF.

This chain links TRBV7-2 with TRBJ2-7, with D perhaps matching TRBD2 (6 bases). CDR1 is SGHTA, CDR2 FQGNSA, per germline. The CDR3 extends over 14 amino acids. Deletions cut 0 bases from V and 5 bases from J, with 11 bases between. CDR3 bases: TGTGCCAGCAGCTTAGCACTAGCTTTCCACGAGCAGTACTTC. Translated: CASSLALAFHEQYF. Drawing the rest from reference TRBV7-2 and TRBJ2-7, the complete variable domain is GAGVSQSPSNKVTEKGKDVELRCDPISGHTALYWYRQSLGQGLEFLIYFQGNSAPDKSGLPSDRFSAERTGGSVSTLTIQRTQQEDSAVYLCASSLALAFHEQYFGPGTRLTVT.